Reported below is one T cell receptor beta chain. Its specific antigen is unknown. No much larger clone is present one base from it, and per-base qualities are unavailable. At one collaborating source in Seattle, patients were enrolled during active infection and were followed longitudinally through the course of disease. The collaborating institutions used their own protocols to collect whole blood in K2EDTA tubes. For TCRbeta analysis, collaborators shipped samples in one of three forms: frozen whole blood, isolated PBMCs, or DNA extracted from either of those sample types. This entry comes from a study of blood T cell repertoires in COVID-19 (dated by TCRdb to about 2020). Background for the entire study: Samples covering the acute and convalescent phases of COVID-19 were provided by collaborators in the United States, Italy and Spain. The repertoires were released in a freely available public database intended as a resource for research on the immune response to SARS-CoV-2. Sample metadata almost always included a de-identified subject ID, COVID-19 status, age in years and sex. The prospective study material was composed of cDNA or gDNA derived from T cells, B-cell-depleted T cells, or PBMCs. Where available, HLA class I and class II types were taken from metadata supplied by the sample provider and were not determined by assay-based typing. Deeply sampled blood TCRbeta repertoires from subjects exposed to, actively infected with, or recovered from COVID-19 were included in the dataset. Samples came from the ongoing ImmuneRACE study (first 160 participants) plus 1,254 subjects from 6 global collaborators.

The CDR3 holds 16 amino acids from the cysteine to the phenylalanine. Here the CDR3 DNA is all that survives: 48 bases in frame from base 1. CDR1 and CDR2 are read off the germline V gene as MDHEN and SYDVKM. V and J lose 6 bases and 7 bases, and a span of 21 bases separates them. TCRbeta CDR3 regions were amplified from genomic DNA using the immunoSEQ Assay, a bias-controlled multiplex PCR. In the original analysis: Nucleated cell counts per sample were estimated from amplification of reference gene primers within the assay. Sequence reads were collapsed and filtered to measure the absolute abundance of every unique TCRbeta CDR3 rearrangement. For each sample, productive Simpson clonality was calculated as the square root of Simpson's diversity index across productive rearrangements. Here the immuneACCESS table is served through TCRdb, limited to in-frame sequences with V and J called. Missing clones are a known gap in these copies; in checked studies unresolved V genes cover under half, and the rest lacks a known reason. Clonal size and the V and J genes are those of that table, whereas D and trimming came from the DNA. The sample records about 440,000 clones, around 88% of which are singletons. The top ten clonotypes cover around 13% of the sample.

Results and caveats for the whole study, not just this receptor: Clinical and demographic metadata were provided uncurated, with the amount varying by source and participant.

The sample consisted of peripheral blood. The clonotype originates from a woman aged 50 to 60 with COVID-19, enrolled during active disease. The chain is made from TRBV28 and TRBJ1-4, and TRBD1 may be the D gene, going by 5 matching bases. The nucleotides are TGTGCCAGCAGCCCCACGAGGGGTACGGGAGTTGAAAAACTGTTTTTT. This codes for CASSPTRGTGVEKLFF.